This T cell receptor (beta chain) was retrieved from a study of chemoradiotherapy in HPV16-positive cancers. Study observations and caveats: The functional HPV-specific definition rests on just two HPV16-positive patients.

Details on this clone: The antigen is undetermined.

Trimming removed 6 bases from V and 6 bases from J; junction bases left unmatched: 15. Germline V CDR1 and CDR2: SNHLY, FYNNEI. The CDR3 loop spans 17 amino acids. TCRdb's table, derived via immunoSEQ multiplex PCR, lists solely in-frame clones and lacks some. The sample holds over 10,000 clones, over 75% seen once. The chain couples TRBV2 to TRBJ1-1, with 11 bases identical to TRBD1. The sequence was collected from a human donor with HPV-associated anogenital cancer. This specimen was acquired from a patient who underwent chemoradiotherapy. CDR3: CASRMGQGVLRVPEAFF. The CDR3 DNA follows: TGTGCCAGCAGAATGGGACAGGGGGTCCTTAGGGTACCTGAAGCTTTCTTT.